This TCR beta chain was sequenced in a study of T-cell memory formation after mild COVID-19. Study at large: Each donor largely had its own TCR clusters.

A single record per CDR3 protein comes from TCRdb applying MiXCR to the 5' RACE reads. This sample has 200,000 to 300,000 distinct CDR3 sequences, with 15% found just once. This clonotype appeared a few times. The sequence was obtained from an adult woman who had mild COVID-19 (a few samples of this study predate the infection). Cell type and time point are not known. The source material was PBMCs or a T cell subset sorted from them (not recorded which).

The CDR3 DNA sequence: TGTGCCAGCAGCTTAGCCCGAAACAATGAGCAGTTCTTC. Translation: CASSLARNNEQFF. The rearrangement links TRBV7-3 to TRBJ2-1; D not resolved. Between the trimmed V and J ends, which lost 2 bases and 5 bases, there was a span of 7 bases. In germline, CDR1 is SGHTA, CDR2 FQGTGA. This CDR3 region has 13 residues.